This passage covers 3 T cell receptor beta chains from one sample sequenced in a study of Ad26.COV2.S vaccination and SARS-CoV-2 variants. Data came from immunoSEQ multiplex PCR; TCRdb stores just in-frame clones and leaves some out. The sample carries approximately 300,000 clones, around four fifths recorded once. This sample's treatment: some 20 received Ad26.COV2.S at low or high dose, single or two shots; about 5 received placebo; per-sample allocation not given. It was on day 63 after the first vaccine or placebo injection that samples were taken. The sample in question was peripheral blood, obtained in a trial of Ad26.COV2.S vaccine versus placebo. These receptors were obtained from a person between 18 and 59 years old who received the Ad26.COV2.S COVID-19 vaccine or a placebo.

V and J are TRBV5-5 and TRBJ1-3; D is possibly TRBD1 (5 bases). V lost 2 bases and J 4 bases, leaving 13 bases between the germline ends. This CDR3 comprises 15 residues. The V gene's germline CDR1 is SGHKS and CDR2 YYEKEE (reference sequence). As DNA, the CDR3 is TGTGCCAGCAGCTTCGACAGCCAGATGGGAAACACCATATATTTT. Protein sequence: CASSFDSQMGNTIYF. Full variable domain (rest looked up from reference TRBV5-5 and TRBJ1-3): DAGVTQSPTHLIKTRGQQVTLRCSPISGHKSVSWYQQVLGQGPQFIFQYYEKEERGRGNFPDRFSARQFPNYSSELNVNALLLGDSALYLCASSFDSQMGNTIYFGEGSWLTVV.

The chain uses TRBV7-2 and TRBJ1-2; D may be TRBD1 (5 bases). The CDR3 length is 14 residues. The germline V gene encodes CDR1 SGHTA and CDR2 FQGNSA. With 7 bases removed from V and 4 bases from J, the gap between germline ends came to 16 bases. Here the CDR3 DNA reads TGTGCCAGCAACCTAAAGGAGGGGATCTATGGCTACACCTTC. Residues: CASNLKEGIYGYTF.

This chain connects TRBV7-2 to TRBJ2-7; either TRBD1 or TRBD2 may fit D (5 bases each). The CDR3 spans 16 residues. The V end lost 3 bases, the J end lost 3 bases, and 18 bases lay between the germline ends. Per the germline V gene, CDR1 is SGHTA and CDR2 is FQGNSA. The CDR3 nucleotides are TGTGCCAGCAGCTTGTCCGGGGATGGGGCTATCTACGAGCAGTACTTC. Amino acid sequence: CASSLSGDGAIYEQYF. Looking up the rest from reference TRBV7-2 and TRBJ2-7 gives the full variable domain: GAGVSQSPSNKVTEKGKDVELRCDPISGHTALYWYRQSLGQGLEFLIYFQGNSAPDKSGLPSDRFSAERTGGSVSTLTIQRTQQEDSAVYLCASSLSGDGAIYEQYFGPGTRLTVT.